What follows describes a single T cell receptor (beta chain). What it binds is not known. Use of 60 Vbeta and 13 Jbeta primers characterized the PCR. Generated by immunoSEQ multiplex PCR, the TCRdb table keeps only in-frame clones and is missing some. The sample has around 140,000 clones, 75% seen once. This record comes from a study of cytomegalovirus exposure and HLA in healthy donors. General study results and limits: It was taken for granted in presence/absence analyses that sequencing depth across donors was roughly uniform.

Germline V CDR1 and CDR2: SEHNR, FQNEAQ (reference sequence). CDR3 size: 17 residues. V dropped 5 bases and J dropped 7 bases, with 24 bases sitting between them. Sequenced sample: PBMCs. The source is a man in his forties or fifties in good health and CMV-seronegative. This chain joins TRBV7-9 and TRBJ2-1, with a tentative D call TRBD2 (6 bases). DNA for the CDR3: TGTGCCAGCAGCCACCCGTTAGACCCTAGCGCTCCAAATGAGCAGTTCTTC. Amino acid sequence: CASSHPLDPSAPNEQFF.